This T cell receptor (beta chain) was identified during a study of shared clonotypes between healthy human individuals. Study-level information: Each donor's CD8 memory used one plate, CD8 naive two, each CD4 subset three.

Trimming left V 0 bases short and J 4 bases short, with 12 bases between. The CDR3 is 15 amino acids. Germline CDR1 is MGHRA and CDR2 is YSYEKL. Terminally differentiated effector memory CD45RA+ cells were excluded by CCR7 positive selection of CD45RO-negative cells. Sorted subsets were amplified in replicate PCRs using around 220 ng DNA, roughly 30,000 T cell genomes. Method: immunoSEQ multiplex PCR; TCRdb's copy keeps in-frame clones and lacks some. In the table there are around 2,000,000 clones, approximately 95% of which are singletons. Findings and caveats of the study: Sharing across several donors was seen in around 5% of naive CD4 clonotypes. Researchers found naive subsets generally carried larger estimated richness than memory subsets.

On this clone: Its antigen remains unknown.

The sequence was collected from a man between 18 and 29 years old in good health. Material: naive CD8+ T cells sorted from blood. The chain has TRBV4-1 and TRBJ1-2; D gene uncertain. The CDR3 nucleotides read TGCGCCAGCAGCCAAGAGCGGCAGATTTTCTATGGCTACACCTTC. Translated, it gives CASSQERQIFYGYTF.